Following are 14 T cell receptor beta chains from one sample sequenced in a study of blood T cell repertoires in COVID-19. TCRdb keeps only in-frame clones here, not all; method: immunoSEQ multiplex PCR. This sample has about 360,000 clones, with around 84% found just once. The sample consisted of peripheral blood. Receptors originate from a human donor in a cohort sampled during active COVID-19.

The chain couples TRBV19 to TRBJ1-2, with D possibly being TRBD1 (5 bases). CDR1 LNHDA and CDR2 SQIVND come from the germline V gene (reference sequence). V gave up 4 bases and J gave up 0 bases, with 21 bases separating them. The CDR3 runs 18 residues. The chain's CDR3 is CASSTLSMVGGANYGYTF. DNA of the CDR3: TGTGCCAGTAGTACCCTTTCAATGGTCGGGGGAGCTAACTATGGCTACACCTTC.

The chain is built from TRBV6-5 and TRBJ2-3, with 8 bases lining up with TRBD2. Germline V CDR1 and CDR2: MNHEY, SVGAGI. This CDR3 contains 14 residues. With V trimmed by 6 bases and J by 2 bases, 4 bases remained unmatched. CDR3 residues: CASRRTSNTDTQYF. The CDR3 DNA reads as TGTGCCAGCAGGCGGACTAGCAACACAGATACGCAGTATTTT.

The V call is TRBV28, the J call TRBJ2-7; TRBD2 aligns across 11 bases. Germline CDR1 reads MDHEN; CDR2 reads SYDVKM. The CDR3 consists of 15 residues. Trimming at V came to 4 bases and at J to 2 bases, leaving 4 bases not matched to a gene. The chain's CDR3 is CASSSRLAGTYEQYF. CDR3 bases: TGTGCCAGCAGTTCCCGACTAGCGGGAACCTACGAGCAGTACTTC.

J is TRBJ1-4 and V is TRBV4-1; weak D call: TRBD1 (6 bases). CDR1 and CDR2 from the germline V gene are MGHRA and YSYEKL. The V and J ends lost 3 bases and 0 bases respectively, with 23 bases between them. The CDR3 length is 20 residues. CDR3 nucleotides: TGCGCCAGCAGCCACCGCAGACAGGTGGCAAAGATCGCAACTAATGAAAAACTGTTTTTT. Translated: CASSHRRQVAKIATNEKLFF.

This chain uses TRBV4-1 with TRBJ2-1; TRBD1 matches at 7 bases. V lost 0 bases to trimming and J lost 7 bases; unmatched junction nucleotides: 6. The CDR3 spans 15 residues. Germline values: CDR1 MGHRA, CDR2 YSYEKL. This chain's CDR3 is CASSQEGTAGNEQFF. The CDR3 DNA follows: TGCGCCAGCAGCCAAGAAGGGACAGCTGGGAATGAGCAGTTCTTC.

V is TRBV5-1 and J is TRBJ2-7; 7 bases map to TRBD1. The CDR3 has 14 amino acids. Germline V gene sequence: CDR1 SGHRS, CDR2 YFSETQ. V shed 4 bases and J 5 bases; nucleotides not matched to a gene: 9. As DNA, the CDR3 is TGCGCCAGCAGCGACAGGGCGTTCGAGGACGAGCAGTACTTC. Its protein product is CASSDRAFEDEQYF.

This chain links TRBV2 with TRBJ1-5; D is possibly TRBD1 (6 bases). V was pared by 6 bases and J by 0 bases, with 18 bases between. The germline V gene has CDR1 SNHLY and CDR2 FYNNEI. CDR3 length: 17 amino acids. For the CDR3, the DNA is TGTGCCAGCAGACCAGGGGCGTGGCAGAGTAGCAATCAGCCCCAGCATTTT. The encoded protein is CASRPGAWQSSNQPQHF. Full variable domain (missing parts from reference TRBV2 and TRBJ1-5): EPEVTQTPSHQVTQMGQEVILRCVPISNHLYFYWYRQILGQKVEFLVSFYNNEISEKSEIFDDQFSVERPDGSNFTLKIRSTKLEDSAMYFCASRPGAWQSSNQPQHFGDGTRLSIL.

This clone was counted only a few times. The chain recombines TRBV4-1 with TRBJ2-1, with a tentative D call TRBD2 (6 bases). CDR1 and CDR2 (germline): MGHRA, YSYEKL. The CDR3 has 17 residues. The V end lost 3 bases, the J end lost 0 bases, and 15 bases lay between the germline ends. CDR3 in amino acids: CASSHTGLSSSYNEQFF. CDR3 sequence (DNA): TGCGCCAGCAGCCATACGGGACTCTCGAGCTCCTACAATGAGCAGTTCTTC.

The genes are TRBV5-6 and TRBJ2-7; tentative D call: TRBD1 (5 bases). The CDR3 consists of 16 residues. Germline V gene sequence: CDR1 SGHDT, CDR2 YYEEEE. V was trimmed by 0 bases and J by 1 base, leaving 14 bases between them. Here the CDR3 reads CASSLEVGLSSYEQYF. The CDR3 coding sequence is TGTGCCAGCAGCTTGGAGGTGGGGCTTTCTTCCTACGAGCAGTACTTC. The full variable domain, rest sourced from reference TRBV5-6 and TRBJ2-7, is DAGVTQSPTHLIKTRGQQVTLRCSPKSGHDTVSWYQQALGQGPQFIFQYYEEEERQRGNFPDRFSGHQFPNYSSELNVNALLLGDSALYLCASSLEVGLSSYEQYFGPGTRLTVT.

The chain joins TRBV28 to TRBJ2-2, with a tentative D call TRBD1 (7 bases). The V gene's germline CDR1 is MDHEN and CDR2 SYDVKM. The CDR3 extends over 14 amino acids. V lost 3 bases, J lost 6 bases, and 11 bases lay in between. CDR3 coding DNA: TGTGCCAGCAGTTTTGACAGGGAGGCCGGGGAGCTGTTTTTT. Translating it yields CASSFDREAGELFF.

The rearrangement joins TRBV12-3 or TRBV12-4 to TRBJ2-7, with no clear D. This CDR3 is 12 amino acids long. V gave up 2 bases and J gave up 4 bases, with 6 bases separating them. The CDR3 nucleotides read TGTGCCAGCAGTTTAAACATTTACGAGCAGTACTTC. Protein: CASSLNIYEQYF.

The chain employs TRBV6-1 and TRBJ1-4; no clear D. The germline gives CDR1 MNHNS, CDR2 SASEGT. Trimming shortened V by 3 bases and J by 0 bases, and 8 bases separated the two germline ends. CDR3 size: 15 residues. The DNA for the CDR3 is TGTGCCAGCAGTGATCGGGGTGCAACTAATGAAAAACTGTTTTTT. Translated, it gives CASSDRGATNEKLFF.

The rearrangement joins TRBV13 to TRBJ1-1; no firm D call. V was pared by 6 bases and J by 0 bases, with 11 bases between. CDR3 length equals 14 residues. Germline-derived CDR1 and CDR2 are PRHDT and FYEKMQ (reference sequence). The CDR3 sequence: CASRPGHLNTEAFF. In DNA form, the CDR3 reads TGTGCCAGCAGACCCGGTCATTTGAACACTGAAGCTTTCTTT.

The J gene is TRBJ2-3, the V gene TRBV11-1, with TRBD2 identical over 10 bases. V shed 5 bases, J shed 3 bases, and the junction held 8 bases outside the gene matches. The germline CDR1 and CDR2 sequences are SGHAT and FQDESV (reference sequence). The CDR3 length is 16 residues. The CDR3 loop is CASSVALAGATDTQYF. CDR3 DNA sequence: TGTGCCAGCAGCGTGGCCCTAGCGGGGGCGACAGATACGCAGTATTTT.